The clone carrying this TCR beta chain was observed once. The method was immunoSEQ multiplex PCR; TCRdb's version includes in-frame clones alone and lacks a portion of them. The data show 95,000 to 100,000 clones, with roughly 95% seen just once and approximately 0.2% held by the top ten. These data are taken from a study of technical replicates of blood from a few donors. CDR1 is SGHDN and CDR2 is FVKESK in the germline V gene. The CDR3 consists of 13 residues. V was clipped by 0 bases and J by 6 bases, with 5 bases between them. The sequencing sample was made of T cells isolated from PBMCs. This sequence originates from a human donor in good health. The chain is built from TRBV14 and TRBJ2-2; D is unresolved. The CDR3 DNA is TGTGCCAGCAGCCAAGAGGGCCCCGGGGAGCTGTTTTTT. Translating gives CASSQEGPGELFF.